The subject of this entry is one TCR beta chain. Its target is unknown. This sample is part of a study of cytomegalovirus exposure and HLA in healthy donors. Whole-study results and caveats: Common viral pathogens were later found to be apparently linked to several of the most significant clusters.

Primers: 60 Vbeta forward and 13 Jbeta reverse. The protocol was immunoSEQ multiplex PCR, while the TCRdb copy is restricted to in-frame clones and leaves out a portion. Among tens of thousands of clones listed, more than 60% were seen once. The source of this sequence is a man in his fifties in good health and CMV-seropositive. The source material was PBMCs.

CDR3 amino acids: CASSQDTGAGYTF. The CDR3 DNA sequence: TGTGCCAGCAGCCAAGATACAGGGGCTGGCTACACCTTC. The rearrangement links TRBV14 to TRBJ1-2, with TRBD1 matching over 7 bases. The V and J ends lost 0 bases and 7 bases, in that order; junction bases with no gene match: 2. The CDR3 covers 13 residues. CDR1 is SGHDN and CDR2 is FVKESK in the germline V gene.